The 29 T cell receptor beta chains given below trace back to one sample, sequenced in a study of Ad26.COV2.S vaccination and SARS-CoV-2 variants. Some clones are missing from TCRdb's copy, which holds only in-frame ones; the method was immunoSEQ multiplex PCR. The sample lists 250,000 to 300,000 clones; roughly 86% were seen once. Treatment in this sample: roughly 20 received Ad26.COV2.S at low or high dose, single or two shots; five or six received placebo; per-sample allocation not given. Sampling happened 63 days after the first vaccine or placebo injection. The sequenced sample was peripheral blood, obtained in a trial of Ad26.COV2.S vaccine versus placebo. These receptor sequences come from a person between 18 and 65 years old who received the Ad26.COV2.S COVID-19 vaccine or a placebo.

This chain joins TRBV4-1 and TRBJ2-1; D may be TRBD1 (5 bases). Trimming pared 5 bases from V and 8 bases from J, leaving 13 bases between. This CDR3 is built from 13 residues. Germline assignment: CDR1 MGHRA and CDR2 YSYEKL. CDR3 nucleotides: TGCGCCAGCAGCTTAGATCAGGGCTATGAGCAGTTCTTC. Translated, it gives CASSLDQGYEQFF.

This sequence joins TRBV28 and TRBJ1-6, with D possibly being TRBD1 (6 bases). Trimming shortened V by 5 bases and J by 5 bases, and 16 bases separated the two germline ends. The germline gives CDR1 MDHEN, CDR2 SYDVKM. The CDR3 is 16 residues long. This CDR3 reads CASSLRIGGDNSPLHF. CDR3 coding DNA: TGTGCCAGCAGTCTCCGGATAGGGGGAGATAATTCACCCCTCCACTTT.

In the case of this clone: One end of the junction does not line up with germline, which may come from a read error. The chain combines TRBV6-2 or TRBV6-3 with TRBJ1-6; TRBD1 matches 10 bases. CDR1 MNHEY and CDR2 SVGEGT come from the germline V gene. The CDR3 runs 15 residues. The CDR3 here is CASSDGTGDNSPLHF. The CDR3, as DNA: TGTGCCAGCAGCGATGGGACAGGGGATAACTCACCCCTCCACTTT.

The rearrangement uses TRBV15 and TRBJ1-1; D ambiguous. Trimming shortened V by 0 bases and J by 5 bases, and 7 bases separated the two germline ends. This CDR3 comprises 13 residues. Germline V gene sequence: CDR1 LNHNV, CDR2 YYDKDF (reference sequence). The CDR3: CATSRERETEAFF. The CDR3 DNA is TGTGCCACCAGCAGAGAAAGGGAAACTGAAGCTTTCTTT.

The chain combines TRBV30 with TRBJ1-1; no definite D call. This CDR3 region has 13 residues. Germline V gene sequence: CDR1 GTSNPN, CDR2 SVGIG (reference sequence). The V and J ends lost 3 bases and 1 base respectively, with 9 bases between them. CDR3 in DNA: TGTGCCTGGAGACAGCCCCAGAACACTGAAGCTTTCTTT. Translation: CAWRQPQNTEAFF.

In its sample, this clone was seen a few times. Additional DNA sequences in this sample encode the identical CDR3. The rearrangement links TRBV5-1 to TRBJ1-1; D ambiguous. The V and J ends lost 0 bases and 2 bases respectively, with 5 bases between them. The CDR3 runs to 13 residues. Looked up from germline, CDR1 is SGHRS and CDR2 is YFSETQ. The CDR3 nucleotides are TGCGCCAGCAGCTTGGTAACTAACACTGAAGCTTTCTTT. This translates into CASSLVTNTEAFF.

The chain has TRBV11-2 and TRBJ2-1; 12 nucleotides match TRBD2. The germline CDR1 and CDR2 sequences are SGHAT and FQNNGV. The V gene end was trimmed by 2 bases and the J gene end by 9 bases; junction bases not matched to a gene: 5. The CDR3 loop spans 15 amino acids. CDR3 loop: CASSLLAGGPVEQFF. DNA of the CDR3: TGTGCCAGCAGCTTACTAGCGGGGGGGCCAGTTGAGCAGTTCTTC.

The rearrangement links TRBV2 to TRBJ1-2; 8 bases align to TRBD1. The length of the CDR3 is 15 residues. Per the germline V gene, CDR1 is SNHLY and CDR2 is FYNNEI. V was clipped by 6 bases and J by 2 bases; unmatched bases: 8. CDR3 in DNA: TGTGCCAGCAGGAAAGGGGACAGGAACAACTATGGCTACACCTTC. It encodes CASRKGDRNNYGYTF.

The chain couples TRBV6-2 or TRBV6-3 to TRBJ1-2; D may be TRBD1 (6 bases). The CDR3 sequence is 13 residues long. Trimming removed 6 bases from V and 4 bases from J, with 12 bases in between. Germline CDR1 is MNHEY and CDR2 is SVGEGT. CDR3 sequence (DNA): TGTGCCAGCAGCCGGACAGACTTCTATGGCTACACCTTC. Residues: CASSRTDFYGYTF.

The chain is built from TRBV2 and TRBJ1-4; a possible D gene is TRBD1 (6 bases). The CDR3 length is 14 residues. From germline, CDR1 is SNHLY and CDR2 FYNNEI. Trimming removed 0 bases at V and 6 bases at J, with 8 bases between. DNA of the CDR3: TGTGCCAGCAGTGAAGCGGGACAAGATGAAAAACTGTTTTTT. Its protein is CASSEAGQDEKLFF.

J is TRBJ2-3 and V is TRBV5-6; TRBD2 is a possible D gene (6 bases). Germline CDR1 is SGHDT and CDR2 is YYEEEE. Trimming stripped 4 bases from V and 0 bases from J, with 9 bases between. The CDR3 sequence is 14 residues long. This CDR3 reads CASSQRVSTDTQYF. As DNA, the CDR3 is TGTGCCAGCAGCCAGCGGGTTAGCACAGATACGCAGTATTTT.

The chain is built from TRBV5-1 and TRBJ1-1, with 7 bases aligning to TRBD1. V was clipped by 4 bases and J by 1 base; unmatched bases: 4. The CDR3 length is 14 residues. Germline-derived CDR1 and CDR2 are SGHRS and YFSETQ. CDR3 nucleotide sequence: TGCGCCAGCAGCCAGGGGGATGGGAACACTGAAGCTTTCTTT. As protein: CASSQGDGNTEAFF.

This clone has just a few counts. The V gene is TRBV5-1, the J gene TRBJ2-3; tentative D call: TRBD1 (6 bases). CDR3 length: 15 residues. Germline values: CDR1 SGHRS, CDR2 YFSETQ. Trimming left V 1 base short and J 6 bases short, with 15 bases between. The chain's CDR3 is CASSLTGNRVDTQYF. CDR3 coding DNA: TGCGCCAGCAGCTTGACAGGGAATAGGGTTGATACGCAGTATTTT.

This chain links TRBV27 with TRBJ2-7; 11 positions agree with TRBD1. The J segment lost 2 bases and the V segment lost 7 bases, leaving 7 bases of the junction unmatched. Germline CDR1 and CDR2: MNHEY and SMNVEV (reference sequence). The CDR3 length is 15 residues. CDR3 DNA sequence: TGTGCCAGCAACGGAGGACAGGGGGCTCCCTACGAGCAGTACTTC. Its translation: CASNGGQGAPYEQYF.

The V gene is TRBV5-1, the J gene TRBJ2-5; D is uncertain. Trimming stripped 0 bases from V and 5 bases from J, with 11 bases between. The germline V gene encodes CDR1 SGHRS and CDR2 YFSETQ. The CDR3 contains 14 residues. The CDR3 DNA reads as TGCGCCAGCAGCTTGGCGTCCTTTTCGGAGACCCAGTACTTC. Translation: CASSLASFSETQYF.

The V gene is TRBV10-1, the J gene TRBJ2-3; D might be TRBD1 (6 bases). Germline-derived CDR1 and CDR2 are WNHNN and SYGVQD (reference sequence). V lost 6 bases and J lost 4, with 11 bases in between. This CDR3 contains 13 residues. The chain's CDR3 is CASRRTDADTQYF. Written as DNA, the CDR3 is TGCGCCAGCAGAAGGACAGACGCAGATACGCAGTATTTT.

The chain is built from TRBV30 and TRBJ2-1; TRBD2 matches at 10 bases. Germline-derived CDR1 and CDR2 are GTSNPN and SVGIG (reference sequence). The CDR3 has 16 residues. V lost 4 bases and J lost 6; bases outside the gene matches: 12. CDR3 sequence: CAWISVAGGGSNEQFF. The CDR3 coding sequence is TGTGCCTGGATCTCGGTAGCGGGAGGAGGCTCCAATGAGCAGTTCTTC.

This clone appeared a single time. The chain couples TRBV28 to TRBJ1-2; 7 bases map to TRBD1. V dropped 8 bases and J dropped 4; count of bases not matched to a gene: 10. CDR1 is MDHEN and CDR2 is SYDVKM in the germline V gene. CDR3 length equals 14 residues. The CDR3 protein is CASDSPTGPYGYTF. CDR3 bases: TGTGCCAGCGACTCCCCGACAGGGCCCTATGGCTACACCTTC.

V and J are TRBV7-2 and TRBJ2-1; D may match TRBD1 or TRBD2 (5 bases each). V shed 5 bases and J shed 5 bases, with 16 bases lying between them. The CDR3 contains 15 residues. The germline V gene encodes CDR1 SGHTA and CDR2 FQGNSA. The CDR3 coding sequence is TGTGCCAGCAGCGTGGACTGGGGGTCCCACAATGAGCAGTTCTTC. Translating gives CASSVDWGSHNEQFF.

This chain connects TRBV18 to TRBJ1-3; D is possibly TRBD1 (5 bases). CDR1 and CDR2 (germline): KGHSH, LQKENI. This CDR3 is built from 15 residues. V dropped 4 bases and J dropped 4 bases, with 14 bases sitting between them. The CDR3 nucleotides read TGTGCCAGCTCACTCGACAAGGGGAGCGGAAACACCATATATTTT. Amino acids: CASSLDKGSGNTIYF. Using reference TRBV18 and TRBJ1-3 for the parts outside the CDR3, the full variable domain is NAGVMQNPRHLVRRRGQEARLRCSPMKGHSHVYWYRQLPEEGLKFMVYLQKENIIDESGMPKERFSAEFPKEGPSILRIQQVVRGDSAAYFCASSLDKGSGNTIYFGEGSWLTVV.

This clone was found once. This chain connects TRBV19 to TRBJ2-1, with a possible D match to TRBD2 (6 bases). V shed 3 bases and J shed 7 bases, with 16 bases lying between them. The CDR3 extends over 15 amino acids. From germline, CDR1 is LNHDA and CDR2 SQIVND (reference sequence). CDR3 residues: CASSMSGLGENEQFF. The CDR3 region has the DNA TGTGCCAGTAGTATGTCGGGACTGGGGGAGAATGAGCAGTTCTTC.

In its sample, this clone was seen once. The V gene is TRBV7-9, the J gene TRBJ1-2; TRBD1 aligns across 7 bases. This CDR3 region has 13 residues. CDR1 SEHNR and CDR2 FQNEAQ come from the germline V gene (reference sequence). Losses at the gene ends were 5 bases for V and 7 bases for J; bases not matched to a gene: 7. As DNA, the CDR3 is TGTGCCAGCAGCCAGGCAGGGGGTGGTGGCTACACCTTC. Protein: CASSQAGGGGYTF.

This clone was counted a single time. V is TRBV9 and J is TRBJ2-5, with 10 positions matching TRBD2. Losses at the gene ends were 0 bases for V and 5 bases for J; bases not matched to a gene: 7. CDR1 is SGDLS, CDR2 YYNGEE, per germline. CDR3 length: 16 amino acids. The CDR3 is CASSVAPSGGTETQYF. The CDR3 bases are TGTGCCAGCAGCGTAGCTCCTAGCGGGGGAACGGAGACCCAGTACTTC.

The V and J genes are TRBV30 and TRBJ1-3, with D hard to call. Trimming left V 5 bases short and J 9 bases short, with 11 bases between. This CDR3 spans 11 amino acids. Germline CDR1 is GTSNPN and CDR2 is SVGIG (reference sequence). CDR3 sequence reads: CAWGDAGTIYF. CDR3 in DNA: TGTGCCTGGGGTGACGCCGGCACCATATATTTT.

V and J are TRBV14 and TRBJ2-1; TRBD2 agrees at 9 bases. Unmatched junction bases numbered 8, after V lost 1 base and J lost 4 bases. Germline V gene lookup returns CDR1 SGHDN and CDR2 FVKESK. The CDR3 sequence is 17 residues long. The CDR3 coding sequence is TGTGCCAGCAGCCAAGCGACCGGGACTAGCCCGTACAATGAGCAGTTCTTC. It yields the protein CASSQATGTSPYNEQFF.

The chain couples TRBV2 to TRBJ2-3; D might be TRBD2 (7 bases). This CDR3 region has 17 residues. The germline V gene encodes CDR1 SNHLY and CDR2 FYNNEI. The V end was cut by 4 bases, the J end by 3 bases, with 20 bases between. The CDR3 loop is CASSVLGGGMGTDTQYF. CDR3 in DNA: TGTGCCAGCAGTGTTCTCGGCGGGGGCATGGGAACAGATACGCAGTATTTT.

The J gene is TRBJ1-5, the V gene TRBV2; possibly TRBD1 for D (5 bases). V was cut by 7 bases and J by 0 bases, with 10 bases left in between. The CDR3 loop spans 14 amino acids. Germline CDR1 is SNHLY and CDR2 is FYNNEI. The CDR3 spells CASMGDHSNQPQHF. The CDR3 coding sequence is TGTGCCAGCATGGGGGATCATAGCAATCAGCCCCAGCATTTT.

This rearrangement joins TRBV5-1 to TRBJ2-1; maybe TRBD1 (5 bases). This CDR3 has 15 amino acids. Germline CDR1 SGHRS, CDR2 YFSETQ. V was pared by 2 bases and J by 1 base, with 10 bases between. In DNA, the CDR3 is TGCGCCAGCAGCTTAGGGGCCACTTCCTACAATGAGCAGTTCTTC. The encoded protein is CASSLGATSYNEQFF.

This chain joins TRBV9 and TRBJ2-3; 8 bases fit TRBD1. The CDR3 is 14 amino acids. After removal of 4 bases from V and 4 bases from J, the junction contained 5 bases not matched to a gene. Per the germline V gene, CDR1 is SGDLS and CDR2 is YYNGEE. The CDR3 DNA reads as TGTGCCAGCAGCTCTGGACAGGGTGCAGATACGCAGTATTTT. Translated: CASSSGQGADTQYF.